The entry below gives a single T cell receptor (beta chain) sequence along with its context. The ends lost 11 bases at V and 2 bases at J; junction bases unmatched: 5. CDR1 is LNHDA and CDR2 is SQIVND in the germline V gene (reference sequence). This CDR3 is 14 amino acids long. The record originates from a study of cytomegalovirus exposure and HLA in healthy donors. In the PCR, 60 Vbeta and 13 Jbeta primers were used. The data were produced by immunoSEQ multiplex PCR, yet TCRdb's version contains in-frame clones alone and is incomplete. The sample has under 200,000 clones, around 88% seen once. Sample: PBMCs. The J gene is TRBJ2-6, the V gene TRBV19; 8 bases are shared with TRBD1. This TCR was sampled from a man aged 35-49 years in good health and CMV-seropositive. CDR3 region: CASTQGAGANVLTF. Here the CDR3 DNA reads TGTGCCTCCACACAGGGGGCTGGGGCCAACGTCCTGACTTTC.